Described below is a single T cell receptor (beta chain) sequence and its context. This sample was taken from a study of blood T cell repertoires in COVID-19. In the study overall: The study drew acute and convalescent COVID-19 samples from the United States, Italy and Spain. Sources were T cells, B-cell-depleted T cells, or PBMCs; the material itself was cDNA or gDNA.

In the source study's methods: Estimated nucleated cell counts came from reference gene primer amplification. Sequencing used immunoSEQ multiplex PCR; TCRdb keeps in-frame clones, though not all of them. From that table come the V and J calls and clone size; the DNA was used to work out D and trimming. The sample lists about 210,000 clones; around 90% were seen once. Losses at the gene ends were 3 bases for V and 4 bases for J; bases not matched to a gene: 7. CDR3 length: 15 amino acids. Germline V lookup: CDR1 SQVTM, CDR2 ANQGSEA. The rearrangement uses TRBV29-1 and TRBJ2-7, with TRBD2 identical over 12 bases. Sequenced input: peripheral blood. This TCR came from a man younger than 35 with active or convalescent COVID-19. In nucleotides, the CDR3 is TGCAGCGTTGACACAGGACTAGCGGGAAATTACGAGCAGTACTTC. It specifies CSVDTGLAGNYEQYF.